These 31 T cell receptor beta chains came from one sample sequenced in a study of T cell changes during pregnancy in multiple sclerosis. Method: immunoSEQ multiplex PCR; TCRdb's copy keeps in-frame clones and lacks some. The sample carries 55,000 to 75,000 clones, around 92% recorded once. The material was peripheral blood, obtained in the third trimester of pregnancy. These receptors were obtained from a female donor in good health, enrolled as a control in a pregnancy study.

This clone has just one count. This chain joins TRBV27 and TRBJ2-2; 8 nucleotides agree with TRBD2. Trimming at V came to 3 bases and at J to 2 bases, leaving 5 bases not matched to a gene. This CDR3 has 16 amino acids. Per the germline V gene, CDR1 is MNHEY and CDR2 is SMNVEV (reference sequence). CDR3 DNA sequence: TGTGCCAGCAGTTTCCGGCGGGGGGTAAACACCGGGGAGCTGTTTTTT. Protein product: CASSFRRGVNTGELFF.

The genes are TRBV27 and TRBJ2-1, with TRBD2 matching 9 bases. Germline CDR1 is MNHEY and CDR2 is SMNVEV (reference sequence). Unmatched junction bases numbered 13, after V lost 5 bases and J lost 8 bases. CDR3 length: 16 residues. The DNA of the CDR3 is TGTGCCAGCAGTCTACCCGGGACTAGCCGGGGCGATGAGCAGTTCTTC. This translates into CASSLPGTSRGDEQFF.

The genes are TRBV27 and TRBJ2-5, with D possibly being TRBD2 (5 bases). Per germline, CDR1 MNHEY and CDR2 SMNVEV (reference sequence). The CDR3 runs 15 residues. V gave up 6 bases and J gave up 1 base, with 15 bases separating them. The chain's CDR3 is CASRGDGLFQETQYF. CDR3 bases: TGTGCCAGCAGAGGCGACGGACTTTTCCAAGAGACCCAGTACTTC.

The chain employs TRBV13 and TRBJ2-3; 9 bases fit TRBD1. Germline CDR1 PRHDT, CDR2 FYEKMQ (reference sequence). Unmatched junction bases numbered 10, after V lost 6 bases and J lost 12 bases. The CDR3 has 13 residues. The CDR3 DNA follows: TGTGCCAGCAGGCTCGCAAGGGACAGGGAACAGTATTTT. Translated: CASRLARDREQYF.

CDR3 protein: CASSRDRGTYEQYF. In nucleotides, the CDR3 is TGTGCCAGCTCAAGGGACAGGGGTACCTACGAGCAGTACTTC. The chain employs TRBV27 and TRBJ2-7; 10 nucleotides align to TRBD1. This CDR3 contains 14 residues. Germline V CDR1 and CDR2: MNHEY, SMNVEV (reference sequence). V dropped 8 bases and J dropped 2; count of bases not matched to a gene: 6.

The CDR3: CASSPPGGSRYEQYF. The CDR3 bases are TGTGCCAGCAGCCCCCCAGGGGGCAGCCGCTACGAGCAGTACTTC. V gene TRBV11-2 combines with J gene TRBJ2-7, with TRBD1 matching over 8 bases. Germline values: CDR1 SGHAT, CDR2 FQNNGV. The CDR3 runs to 15 residues. V shed 5 bases and J 3 bases; nucleotides not matched to a gene: 9.

This chain uses TRBV2 with TRBJ2-2, with 8 bases aligning to TRBD1. Losses at the gene ends were 4 bases for V and 7 bases for J; bases not matched to a gene: 8. CDR1 is SNHLY, CDR2 FYNNEI, per germline. The CDR3 sequence is 15 residues long. The CDR3 region has the DNA TGTGCCAGCAGTGGAGGCAGGGGGCTTGACGGGGAGCTGTTTTTT. Translating gives CASSGGRGLDGELFF.

V and J are TRBV5-6 and TRBJ2-2; possible D gene TRBD1, 5 bases. CDR3 length equals 13 residues. The germline gives CDR1 SGHDT, CDR2 YYEEEE. Trimming cost V 4 bases and J 6 bases, with 10 bases left between them. The CDR3 DNA reads TGTGCCAGCAGCCCGGACAAAGCCGGGGAGCTGTTTTTT. It codes for CASSPDKAGELFF.

J is TRBJ2-1 and V is TRBV12-5, with TRBD2 identical over 11 bases. Germline V gene sequence: CDR1 LGHNT, CDR2 FRNRAP. There are 16 residues in the CDR3. J lost 4 bases, V lost 5 bases, and 7 bases had no gene match. Here the CDR3 DNA reads TGTGCTAGTGGTCCGACGGGGACTAGCGGATACAATGAGCAGTTCTTC. Protein product: CASGPTGTSGYNEQFF.

The rearrangement links TRBV9 to TRBJ2-7; 10 nucleotides agree with TRBD2. With 4 bases clipped from V and 3 bases from J, the junction kept 19 bases outside the gene matches. The CDR3 runs 19 residues. Germline lookup yields CDR1 SGDLS and CDR2 YYNGEE. CDR3 residues: CASSPDSASGSTALYEQYF. The CDR3 DNA is TGTGCCAGCAGCCCAGATTCGGCTAGCGGGAGTACTGCCCTCTACGAGCAGTACTTC.

Only one count was recorded for this clone. This chain connects TRBV5-4 to TRBJ2-1; 8 nucleotides line up with TRBD2. Germline V lookup: CDR1 SGHNT, CDR2 YYREEE (reference sequence). V gave up 0 bases and J gave up 5 bases; unmatched junction bases: 7. CDR3 size: 16 residues. This chain's CDR3 is CASSLEIAGHHNEQFF. CDR3 DNA: TGTGCCAGCAGCTTGGAAATAGCGGGGCATCACAATGAGCAGTTCTTC.

The V call is TRBV5-6, the J call TRBJ1-3; possibly TRBD1 for D (5 bases). Germline V gene sequence: CDR1 SGHDT, CDR2 YYEEEE. The CDR3 length is 16 residues. The V end was cut by 3 bases, the J end by 7 bases, with 20 bases between. The CDR3 spells CASSSTGWGVRNTIYF. CDR3 sequence (DNA): TGTGCCAGCAGCTCGACGGGCTGGGGGGTTAGGAACACCATATATTTT.

The V gene is TRBV7-9, the J gene TRBJ1-1; 8 bases line up with TRBD1. The trim removed 7 bases at V and 5 bases at J, leaving 6 bases unmatched. CDR1 and CDR2 from the germline V gene are SEHNR and FQNEAQ (reference sequence). The CDR3 runs to 13 residues. This CDR3 reads CASKGQGITEAFF. The CDR3 nucleotides read TGTGCCAGCAAAGGACAGGGAATTACTGAAGCTTTCTTT.

This chain joins TRBV12-1 and TRBJ2-7; the D call TRBD1 from the table was never checked on the DNA. TRBV12-1 is flagged as a pseudogene. This CDR3 spans 14 amino acids. The CDR3 DNA reads TGTGCCAGCCTGGGGCAGGTACTTTCCTACGAGCAGTACTTC. Its protein is CASLGQVLSYEQYF.

V is TRBV5-6 and J is TRBJ1-2; D is ambiguous. Germline loops: CDR1 SGHDT, CDR2 YYEEEE. The CDR3 contains 12 residues. Trimming left V 1 base short and J 4 bases short, with 5 bases between. CDR3 residues: CASSLSSYGYTF. Written as DNA, the CDR3 is TGTGCCAGCAGCTTGAGTAGCTATGGCTACACCTTC.

The chain couples TRBV15 to TRBJ2-1; TRBD2 matches 8 bases. V dropped 0 bases and J dropped 7; count of bases not matched to a gene: 5. The germline CDR1 and CDR2 sequences are LNHNV and YYDKDF (reference sequence). The CDR3 extends over 15 amino acids. CDR3 amino acids: CATSRDRGGRNEQFF. The CDR3 nucleotides read TGTGCCACCAGCAGAGATCGGGGGGGGCGAAATGAGCAGTTCTTC.

This chain joins TRBV2 and TRBJ1-4, with a possible D match to TRBD1 (5 bases). This CDR3 is 12 amino acids long. Germline CDR1 and CDR2: SNHLY and FYNNEI. The V and J ends lost 1 base and 14 bases respectively, with 11 bases between them. The CDR3 DNA reads as TGTGCCAGCAGTGAAGGCGCCAGGGCGCTGTTTTTT. Its protein is CASSEGARALFF.

V is TRBV19 and J is TRBJ1-5; weak D call: TRBD1 (5 bases). The length of the CDR3 is 14 residues. Germline CDR1 and CDR2: LNHDA and SQIVND (reference sequence). The ends were cut back, 7 bases at V and 4 bases at J, with 14 bases in the middle. CDR3 nucleotides: TGTGCCAGTAAAATGAGGGGAGGGAATCAGCCCCAGCATTTT. Translated, it gives CASKMRGGNQPQHF.

This clone was seen a few times. The CDR3 nucleotides are TGTGCCAGCACCGTTGCGGTTTACAATGAGCAGTTCTTC. This translates into CASTVAVYNEQFF. This chain connects TRBV6-4 to TRBJ2-1, with unresolved D. This CDR3 has 13 residues. Germline-derived CDR1 and CDR2 are MRHNA and SNTAGT. Trimming stripped 7 bases from V and 4 bases from J, with 11 bases between.

The chain carries TRBV5-1 and TRBJ2-5, with 11 bases matching TRBD2. The CDR3 spans 15 residues. Germline CDR1 SGHRS, CDR2 YFSETQ. Germline trimming cut 0 bases from V and 4 bases from J; bases unmatched to any gene: 2. The chain's CDR3 is CASSLATSGGETQYF. In DNA form, the CDR3 reads TGCGCCAGCAGCTTGGCTACTAGCGGGGGAGAGACCCAGTACTTC.

The chain carries TRBV7-9 and TRBJ1-2; 10 bases match TRBD1. Germline V CDR1 and CDR2: SEHNR, FQNEAQ (reference sequence). V trimming: 2 bases; J trimming: 2 bases; junction bases outside the gene matches: 2. The CDR3 length is 15 residues. The CDR3 reads CASSLTTGGNYGYTF. The CDR3 DNA is TGTGCCAGCAGCTTAACGACAGGGGGCAACTATGGCTACACCTTC. Full variable domain (remainder filled in from reference TRBV7-9 and TRBJ1-2): DTGVSQNPRHKITKRGQNVTFRCDPISEHNRLYWYRQTLGQGPEFLTYFQNEAQLEKSRLLSDRFSAERPKGSFSTLEIQRTEQGDSAMYLCASSLTTGGNYGYTFGSGTRLTVV.

This chain connects TRBV6-1 to TRBJ2-7; D might be TRBD2 (5 bases). Germline CDR1 reads MNHNS; CDR2 reads SASEGT. CDR3 length equals 13 residues. V gave up 4 bases and J gave up 7 bases, with 14 bases separating them. The CDR3 DNA reads TGTGCCAGCAGTGTCCAACCGGGGTGGGAGCAGTACTTC. Translated, it gives CASSVQPGWEQYF.

The V call is TRBV7-3, the J call TRBJ2-2, with TRBD2 identical over 16 bases. V was pared by 1 base and J by 5 bases, with 4 bases of the junction left unmatched. Germline values: CDR1 SGHTA, CDR2 FQGTGA. This CDR3 comprises 18 residues. The DNA for the CDR3 is TGTGCCAGCAGCTTAATGGGACTAGCGGGGGGGCTTACCGGGGAGCTGTTTTTT. It is translated as CASSLMGLAGGLTGELFF. Looking up the rest from reference TRBV7-3 and TRBJ2-2 gives the full variable domain: GAGVSQTPSNKVTEKGKYVELRCDPISGHTALYWYRQSLGQGPEFLIYFQGTGAADDSGLPNDRFFAVRPEGSVSTLKIQRTERGDSAVYLCASSLMGLAGGLTGELFFGEGSRLTVL.

This clone has just one count. The J gene is TRBJ2-1, the V gene TRBV19; 7 positions match TRBD2. Per the germline V gene, CDR1 is LNHDA and CDR2 is SQIVND (reference sequence). After removal of 5 bases from V and 7 bases from J, the junction contained 11 bases not matched to a gene. The CDR3 extends over 15 amino acids. The CDR3 DNA sequence: TGTGCCAGTAGTCCTCGGGGGGAGGGTTTAAATGAGCAGTTCTTC. This codes for CASSPRGEGLNEQFF.

The chain couples TRBV6-5 to TRBJ1-1; 7 bases agree with TRBD1. CDR3 size: 12 residues. Germline loops: CDR1 MNHEY, CDR2 SVGAGI. J was trimmed by 5 bases and V by 6 bases; bases with no gene match: 3. Here the CDR3 reads CASRRTGTEAFF. In DNA form, the CDR3 reads TGTGCCAGCAGAAGGACAGGAACTGAAGCTTTCTTT.

The J gene is TRBJ2-7, the V gene TRBV7-6; 8 nucleotides agree with TRBD2. From germline, CDR1 is SGHVS and CDR2 FNYEAQ. Trimming at V came to 2 bases and at J to 3 bases, leaving 9 bases not matched to a gene. CDR3 size: 16 residues. The CDR3 loop reads CASSLRFEAGVYEQYF. CDR3 DNA: TGTGCCAGCAGCTTAAGATTTGAAGCGGGGGTCTACGAGCAGTACTTC.

J is TRBJ1-5 and V is TRBV5-6; tentatively, D is TRBD1 (5 bases). The germline V gene has CDR1 SGHDT and CDR2 YYEEEE. V gave up 6 bases and J gave up 7 bases, with 20 bases separating them. This CDR3 has 15 residues. CDR3 sequence (DNA): TGTGCCAGCACCCTGTGGGGAGGGGCATCCCAGCCCCAGCATTTT. Its translation: CASTLWGGASQPQHF.

J is TRBJ2-3 and V is TRBV7-2; 9 bases agree with TRBD2. Germline V gives CDR1 SGHTA, CDR2 FQGNSA. V shed 5 bases and J 5 bases; nucleotides not matched to a gene: 8. The CDR3 extends over 15 amino acids. Here the CDR3 DNA reads TGTGCCAGCAGCACTATAGCGGGAGTGATAGATACGCAGTATTTT. The encoded protein is CASSTIAGVIDTQYF.

The V call is TRBV19, the J call TRBJ2-3; 9 nucleotides match TRBD2. Germline V gene sequence: CDR1 LNHDA, CDR2 SQIVND (reference sequence). V lost 8 bases to trimming and J lost 5 bases; unmatched junction nucleotides: 5. The CDR3 is 13 residues long. The CDR3 protein is CASARGGGDTQYF. The CDR3 coding sequence is TGTGCCAGTGCGCGGGGGGGAGGAGATACGCAGTATTTT.

V usage is TRBV9 and J usage is TRBJ2-3, with 8 bases matching TRBD1. CDR3 length: 17 amino acids. J was trimmed by 2 bases and V by 3 bases; bases with no gene match: 11. The germline V gene has CDR1 SGDLS and CDR2 YYNGEE. CDR3 nucleotide sequence: TGTGCCAGCAGCGCCTCACCCGGGACAGGCTTCACAGATACGCAGTATTTT. Translation: CASSASPGTGFTDTQYF.

This chain links TRBV12-2 with TRBJ2-7; the DNA was not compared with TRBD2, the D call given in the table. TRBV12-2 is labeled a pseudogene. This CDR3 has 13 amino acids. In nucleotides, the CDR3 is TGTGCAAGTCGCAAGGACTGCCGCCACGAGCAGTACTTC. Protein product: CASRKDCRHEQYF.